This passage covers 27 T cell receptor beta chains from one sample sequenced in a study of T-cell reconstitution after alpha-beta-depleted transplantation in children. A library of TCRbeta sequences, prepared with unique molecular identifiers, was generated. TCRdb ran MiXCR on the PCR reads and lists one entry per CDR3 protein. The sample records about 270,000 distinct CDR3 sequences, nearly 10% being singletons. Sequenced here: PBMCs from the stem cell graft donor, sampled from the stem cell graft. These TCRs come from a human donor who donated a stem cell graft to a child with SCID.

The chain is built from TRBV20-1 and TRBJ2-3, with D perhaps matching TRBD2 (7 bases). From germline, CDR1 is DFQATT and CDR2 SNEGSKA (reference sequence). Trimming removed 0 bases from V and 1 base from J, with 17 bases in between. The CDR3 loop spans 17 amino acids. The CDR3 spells CSARDLRGLARTDTQYF. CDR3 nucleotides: TGCAGTGCTAGAGACCTGCGGGGGCTAGCGCGCACAGATACGCAGTATTTT.

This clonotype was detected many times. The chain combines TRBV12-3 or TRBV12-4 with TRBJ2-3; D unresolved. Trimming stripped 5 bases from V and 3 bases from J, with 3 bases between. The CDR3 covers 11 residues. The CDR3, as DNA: TGTGCCAGCAGTGAGACAGATACGCAGTATTTT. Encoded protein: CASSETDTQYF.

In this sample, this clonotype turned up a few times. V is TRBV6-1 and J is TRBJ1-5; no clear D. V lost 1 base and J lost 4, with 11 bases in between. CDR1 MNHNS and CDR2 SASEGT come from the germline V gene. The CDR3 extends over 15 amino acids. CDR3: CASSEGVLINQPQHF. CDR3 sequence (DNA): TGTGCCAGCAGTGAAGGTGTTCTAATTAATCAGCCCCAGCATTTT.

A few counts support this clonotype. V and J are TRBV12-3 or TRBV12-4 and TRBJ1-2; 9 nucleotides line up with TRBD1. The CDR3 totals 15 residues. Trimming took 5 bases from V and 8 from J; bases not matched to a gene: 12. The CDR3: CASSPRGQGLEGYTF. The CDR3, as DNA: TGTGCCAGCAGTCCCCGGGGACAGGGTCTGGAAGGCTACACCTTC.

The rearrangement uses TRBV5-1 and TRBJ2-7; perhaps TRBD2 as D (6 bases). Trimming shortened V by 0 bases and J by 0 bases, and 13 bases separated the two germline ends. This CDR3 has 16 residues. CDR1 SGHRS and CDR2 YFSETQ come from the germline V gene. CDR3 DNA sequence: TGCGCCAGCAGCTTGGTGAGCGGGCTTAGCTCCTACGAGCAGTACTTC. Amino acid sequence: CASSLVSGLSSYEQYF.

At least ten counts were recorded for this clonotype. CDR3 nucleotides: TGCAGCGTTGAGAGGGGTAGCGGGGGGATTTACTTC. This sequence encodes CSVERGSGGIYF. J is TRBJ2-5 and V is TRBV29-1; 10 bases agree with TRBD2. The CDR3 runs to 12 residues. Germline trimming cut 3 bases from V and 14 bases from J; bases unmatched to any gene: 9. Germline-derived CDR1 and CDR2 are SQVTM and ANQGSEA.

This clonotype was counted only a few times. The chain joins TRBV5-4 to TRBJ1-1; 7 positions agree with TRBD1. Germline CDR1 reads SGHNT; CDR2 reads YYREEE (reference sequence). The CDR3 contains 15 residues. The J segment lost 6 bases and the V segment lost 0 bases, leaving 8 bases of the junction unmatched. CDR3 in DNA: TGTGCCAGCAGCTTGGGTGGAGGGGGCTCACCTGAAGCTTTCTTT. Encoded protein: CASSLGGGGSPEAFF.

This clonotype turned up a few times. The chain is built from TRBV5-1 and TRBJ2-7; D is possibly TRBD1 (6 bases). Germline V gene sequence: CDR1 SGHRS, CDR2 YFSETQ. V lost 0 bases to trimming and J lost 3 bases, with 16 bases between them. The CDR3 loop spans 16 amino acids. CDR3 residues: CASSLVPQGNNYEQYF. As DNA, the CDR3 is TGCGCCAGCAGCTTGGTACCCCAGGGGAATAACTACGAGCAGTACTTC.

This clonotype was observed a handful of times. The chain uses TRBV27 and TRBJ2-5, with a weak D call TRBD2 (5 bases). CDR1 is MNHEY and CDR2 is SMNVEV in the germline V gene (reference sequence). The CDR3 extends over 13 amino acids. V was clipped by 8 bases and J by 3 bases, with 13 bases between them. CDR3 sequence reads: CASAASWEETQYF. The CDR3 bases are TGTGCCAGCGCGGCTAGCTGGGAAGAGACCCAGTACTTC.

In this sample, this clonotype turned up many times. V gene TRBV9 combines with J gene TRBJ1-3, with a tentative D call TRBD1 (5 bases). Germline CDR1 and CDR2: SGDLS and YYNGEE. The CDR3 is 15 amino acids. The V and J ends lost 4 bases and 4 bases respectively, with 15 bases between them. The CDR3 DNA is TGTGCCAGCAGCCCGGTTCGAGGGACCGGAAACACCATATATTTT. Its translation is CASSPVRGTGNTIYF.

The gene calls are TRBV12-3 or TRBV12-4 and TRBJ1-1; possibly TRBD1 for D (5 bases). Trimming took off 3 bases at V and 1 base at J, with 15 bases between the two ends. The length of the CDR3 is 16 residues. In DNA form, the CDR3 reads TGTGCCAGCAGTTTTTTGGGGGAGCGGAAGAACACTGAAGCTTTCTTT. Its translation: CASSFLGERKNTEAFF.

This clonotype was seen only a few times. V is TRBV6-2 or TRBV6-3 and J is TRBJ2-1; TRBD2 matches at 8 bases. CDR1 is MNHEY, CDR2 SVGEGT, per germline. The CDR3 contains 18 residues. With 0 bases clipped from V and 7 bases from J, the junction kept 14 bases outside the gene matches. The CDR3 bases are TGTGCCAGCAGTTACTCGAGTCGGGGACTAGGCGTTTTGAATGAGCAGTTCTTC. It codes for CASSYSSRGLGVLNEQFF.

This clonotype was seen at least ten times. This chain's CDR3 is CAIGESYEQYF. In DNA, the CDR3 is TGTGCCATTGGGGAATCCTACGAGCAGTACTTC. This chain connects TRBV10-3 to TRBJ2-7; D not resolved. CDR1 ENHRY and CDR2 SYGVKD come from the germline V gene. The CDR3 runs to 11 residues. V shed 9 bases and J shed 1 base, with 7 bases lying between them.

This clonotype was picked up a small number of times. The CDR3 nucleotides are TGCAGTGCTAGAGATTGGACTAGCGTGTACAATGAGCAGTTCTTC. Encoded protein: CSARDWTSVYNEQFF. This chain connects TRBV20-1 to TRBJ2-1; 9 nucleotides align to TRBD2. J was trimmed by 4 bases and V by 0 bases; bases with no gene match: 4. The CDR3 has 15 residues. In germline, CDR1 is DFQATT, CDR2 SNEGSKA (reference sequence).

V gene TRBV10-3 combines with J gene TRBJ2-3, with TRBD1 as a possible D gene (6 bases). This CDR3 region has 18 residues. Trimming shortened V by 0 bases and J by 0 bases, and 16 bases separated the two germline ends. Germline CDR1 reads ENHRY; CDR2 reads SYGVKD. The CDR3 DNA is TGTGCCATCAGTGAGTCGGGACGACAGGAAACTAGCACAGATACGCAGTATTTT. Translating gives CAISESGRQETSTDTQYF.

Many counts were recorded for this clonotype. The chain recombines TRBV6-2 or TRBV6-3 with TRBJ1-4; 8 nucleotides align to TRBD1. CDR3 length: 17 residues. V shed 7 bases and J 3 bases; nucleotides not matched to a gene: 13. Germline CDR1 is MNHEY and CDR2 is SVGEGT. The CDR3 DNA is TGTGCCAGCACCAAAAAACGGACAGGGCCGGCTAATGAAAAACTGTTTTTT. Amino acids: CASTKKRTGPANEKLFF.

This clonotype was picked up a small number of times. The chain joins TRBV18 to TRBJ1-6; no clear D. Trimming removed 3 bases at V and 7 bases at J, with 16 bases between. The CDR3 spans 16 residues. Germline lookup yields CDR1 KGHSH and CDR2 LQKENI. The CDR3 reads CASSPQGISGNSPLHF. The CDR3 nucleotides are TGTGCCAGCTCACCCCAAGGGATTTCGGGGAATTCACCCCTCCACTTT.

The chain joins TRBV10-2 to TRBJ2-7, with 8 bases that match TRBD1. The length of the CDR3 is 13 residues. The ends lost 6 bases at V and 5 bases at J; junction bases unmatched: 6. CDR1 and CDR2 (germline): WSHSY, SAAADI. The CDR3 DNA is TGCGCCAGCAGACAGGACAGGGCAAACGAGCAGTACTTC. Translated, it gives CASRQDRANEQYF.

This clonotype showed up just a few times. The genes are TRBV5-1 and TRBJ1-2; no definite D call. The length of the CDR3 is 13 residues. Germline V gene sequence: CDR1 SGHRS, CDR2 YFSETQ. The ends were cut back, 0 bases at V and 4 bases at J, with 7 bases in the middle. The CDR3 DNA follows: TGCGCCAGCAGCTTGGTTACAGCCTATGGCTACACCTTC. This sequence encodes CASSLVTAYGYTF.

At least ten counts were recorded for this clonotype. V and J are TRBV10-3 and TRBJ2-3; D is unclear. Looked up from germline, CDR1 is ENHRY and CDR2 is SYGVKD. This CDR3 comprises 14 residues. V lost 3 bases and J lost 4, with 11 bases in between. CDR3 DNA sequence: TGTGCCATCAGTGACCCCTTATTACCAGATACGCAGTATTTT. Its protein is CAISDPLLPDTQYF.

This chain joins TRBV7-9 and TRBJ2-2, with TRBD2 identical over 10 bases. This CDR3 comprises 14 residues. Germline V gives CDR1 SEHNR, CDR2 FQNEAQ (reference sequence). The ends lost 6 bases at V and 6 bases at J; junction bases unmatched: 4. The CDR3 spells CASSSSGGAGELFF. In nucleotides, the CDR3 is TGTGCCAGCAGTTCCAGCGGGGGGGCCGGGGAGCTGTTTTTT. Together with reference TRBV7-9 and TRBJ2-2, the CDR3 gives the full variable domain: DTGVSQNPRHKITKRGQNVTFRCDPISEHNRLYWYRQTLGQGPEFLTYFQNEAQLEKSRLLSDRFSAERPKGSFSTLEIQRTEQGDSAMYLCASSSSGGAGELFFGEGSRLTVL.

CDR3 sequence (DNA): TGTGCCAGCAGCCCGGAAGCGGGGTATACGCAGTATTTT. Its protein is CASSPEAGYTQYF. The chain links TRBV4-2 to TRBJ2-3, with 7 positions matching TRBD2. The CDR3 spans 13 residues. CDR1 and CDR2 from the germline V gene are LGHNA and YNFKEQ. V was clipped by 4 bases and J by 7 bases; unmatched bases: 5.

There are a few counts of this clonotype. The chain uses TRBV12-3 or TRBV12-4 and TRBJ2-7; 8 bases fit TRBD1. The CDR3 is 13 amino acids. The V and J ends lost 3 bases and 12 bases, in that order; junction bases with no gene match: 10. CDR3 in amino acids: CASSFGTGGIMYF. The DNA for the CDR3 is TGTGCCAGCAGTTTCGGGACAGGAGGAATTATGTACTTC.

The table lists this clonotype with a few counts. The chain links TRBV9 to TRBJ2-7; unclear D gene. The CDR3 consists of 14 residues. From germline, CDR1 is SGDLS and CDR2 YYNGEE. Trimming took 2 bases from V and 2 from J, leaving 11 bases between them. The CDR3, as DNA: TGTGCCAGCAGCGTGCGAGACGGCACCTACGAGCAGTACTTC. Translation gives CASSVRDGTYEQYF. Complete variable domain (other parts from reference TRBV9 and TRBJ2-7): DSGVTQTPKHLITATGQRVTLRCSPRSGDLSVYWYQQSLDQGLQFLIQYYNGEERAKGNILERFSAQQFPDLHSELNLSSLELGDSALYFCASSVRDGTYEQYFGPGTRLTVT.

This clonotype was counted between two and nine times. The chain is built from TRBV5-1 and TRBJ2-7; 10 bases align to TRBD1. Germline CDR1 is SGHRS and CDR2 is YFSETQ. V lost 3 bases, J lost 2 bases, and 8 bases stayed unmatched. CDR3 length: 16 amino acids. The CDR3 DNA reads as TGCGCCAGCAGCTCCCCCGGACAGGGGGGAACCTACGAGCAGTACTTC. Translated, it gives CASSSPGQGGTYEQYF.

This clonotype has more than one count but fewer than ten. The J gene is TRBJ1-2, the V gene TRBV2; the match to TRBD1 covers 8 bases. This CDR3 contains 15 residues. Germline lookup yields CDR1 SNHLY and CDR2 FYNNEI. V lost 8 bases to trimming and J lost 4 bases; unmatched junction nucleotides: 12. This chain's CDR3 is CASRGQGVYSYGYTF. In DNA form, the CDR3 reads TGTGCCAGCCGAGGACAGGGAGTTTATAGCTATGGCTACACCTTC.

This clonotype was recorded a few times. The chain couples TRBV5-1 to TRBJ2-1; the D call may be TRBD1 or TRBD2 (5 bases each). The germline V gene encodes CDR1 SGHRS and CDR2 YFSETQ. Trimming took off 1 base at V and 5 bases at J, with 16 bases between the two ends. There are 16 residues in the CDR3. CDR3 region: CASSLRVGAANNEQFF. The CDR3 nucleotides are TGCGCCAGCAGCTTGCGAGTCGGGGCGGCTAACAATGAGCAGTTCTTC.